This TCR beta chain was sequenced for a study of healthy donors' naive CD4 and CD8 T cells (dated by TCRdb to about 2015). Regarding the complete study: Donors were selected to cover three age groups (20-25, 40-50 and 60-70 years, several each), with a mean age of roughly 43, and half of the donors were female. Donors were HLA-typed by sequencing at HLA-A, -B, -C, -DRB1, -DQB1 and -DPB1 using the SBTexcellerator protocol, an ABI3130xl analyzer and SBTengine software. To check how TCR variation relates to lineage commitment, the researchers sequenced rearranged TCR alpha and beta chains taken from naive CD4+ and CD8+ T cells. The peripheral blood mononuclear cells came from some 19 individuals who were healthy and unrelated. For TCR alpha, a new primer set was designed to cover all functional IMGT alpha gene variants, and the remainder of the protocol was kept the same as the beta-chain workflow. Overall results and qualifications from the work: In both chains, CD4+ lineage was associated with a positively charged CDR3, and CD8+ lineage was associated with a negatively charged CDR3. Naive CD4+ and CD8+ cells reportedly showed biased usage of most V and J gene segments, and this bias was consistent across donors and independent of HLA genotype. Because alpha and beta chains were sequenced in bulk and could not be paired, combined chain effects were not evaluated. Around 14% of the variance in CD4/CD8 propensity appeared to be explained jointly by V genes, J genes and CDR3 charge, in a largely additive manner. The study did not directly address whether homeostatic proliferation of naive T cells might have biased the repertoire.

Cells with a CD4+CD8-CD45RO-CD45RA+ profile were isolated by FACS and defined as naive CD4+ T cells, and those with a CD8+CD4-CD45RA+CD27bright profile were defined as naive CD8+ T cells. Antibodies against CD4 (RPA-T4), CD8 (SK1), CD27 (O323), CD45RA (HI100) and CD45RO (UCHL1) were used for sorting. Comment on this clonotype: The antigen it binds to is not known. Qualities for individual bases were not recorded, and no much larger clone is one base off.

Reads for this sample came from a 454 GS FLX Titanium. A previously published linear amplification protocol was used to build the TCR libraries, starting from roughly 500 ng of total RNA. The Roche/454 Genome Sequencer with Titanium chemistry was used for sequencing. Concerning the study's data processing: Over 75,000 rearranged TCR alpha transcripts were sequenced from a few of the healthy donors. Unique TCR clonotypes were defined by the CDR3 junction under IMGT nomenclature, and duplicate transcripts were removed. Using logistic regression in R 2.13.0, the researchers modeled CD4 versus CD8 status as a function of V and J genes, with an adjustment for donor effects and a Bonferroni correction for multiple testing. TCRdb applied fastp at Q25 and MiXCR to the public reads, then kept only in-frame beta chains. Identical CDR3 protein sequences are pooled into one entry, listed with their most common genes and DNA. In this record, the V and J calls reflect TCRdb's handling and not the investigators' own analysis. Present in this sample are some 190,000 distinct CDR3 sequences, under 85% of which were seen just once. The top ten clonotypes cover 2.3% of the sample.

The receptor was derived from a pool of human donors in good health; the sample pools cells from several healthy donors. The sequenced material came from naive CD4+ and CD8+ T cells sorted from blood, pooled from several donors. Interpreted using the paper, the cell subset or site label stands for: FACS-sorted naive CD4+ (CD45RO-CD45RA+) and naive CD8+ (CD45RA+CD27bright) T cells.

For the CDR3, the sequence is CASSRDRARYNEQFF. DNA sequence: TGTGCCAGTAGTAGGGACAGGGCACGCTACAATGAGCAGTTCTTC. The rearranged chain carries TRBV19 and TRBJ2-1; 9 central bases correspond to TRBD1. The CDR3, from cysteine to phenylalanine, totals 15 residues. Of the read, only the CDR3 DNA is kept; its 45 bases are in frame from base 1. The junction shows trimming of 4 bases on V and 3 bases on J, and the gene matches do not reach 4 bases of it. Per the germline V gene (reference sequence), LNHDA is the CDR1 and SQIVND is the CDR2.